This T cell receptor (beta chain) was identified during a study of T cells in Graves' hyperthyroidism and ophthalmopathy. Amplification yielded TCR beta CDR3 regions, with RNA transcripts as the source. TCR CDR3 regions were first amplified by RT-PCR with HTBI primers. Via MiXCR, TCRdb re-called the multiplex PCR reads, giving one row per CDR3 protein. The sample has some 650,000 distinct CDR3 sequences; about a sixth are singletons. Together with thyroid ultrasound, orbital computed tomography, serum thyroxine and TRAb, clinical symptoms were used for diagnoses. Study-level points and caveats: Researchers found most expanded thyroid clonotypes above 0.001 in blood as well. The model's output predicted ophthalmopathy at a median of about 6.5 months prior to onset.

This clonotype was detected ten times or more. What it binds is unknown. V lost 5 bases, J lost 9 bases, and 4 bases stayed unmatched. The CDR3 is made up of 13 amino acids. In germline, CDR1 is SGHTA, CDR2 FQGTGA. Sequencing was carried out using blood. V and J are TRBV7-3 and TRBJ2-1, with 10 bases that match TRBD1. This receptor was obtained from a woman between 40 and 55 years old with Graves' ophthalmopathy. The CDR3 region has the DNA TGTGCCAGCAGCAGACAGGGGGCGGTTGAGCAGTTCTTC. Translated, it gives CASSRQGAVEQFF. The variable domain in full, completed from reference TRBV7-3 and TRBJ2-1, reads GAGVSQTPSNKVTEKGKYVELRCDPISGHTALYWYRQSLGQGPEFLIYFQGTGAADDSGLPNDRFFAVRPEGSVSTLKIQRTERGDSAVYLCASSRQGAVEQFFGPGTRLTVL.